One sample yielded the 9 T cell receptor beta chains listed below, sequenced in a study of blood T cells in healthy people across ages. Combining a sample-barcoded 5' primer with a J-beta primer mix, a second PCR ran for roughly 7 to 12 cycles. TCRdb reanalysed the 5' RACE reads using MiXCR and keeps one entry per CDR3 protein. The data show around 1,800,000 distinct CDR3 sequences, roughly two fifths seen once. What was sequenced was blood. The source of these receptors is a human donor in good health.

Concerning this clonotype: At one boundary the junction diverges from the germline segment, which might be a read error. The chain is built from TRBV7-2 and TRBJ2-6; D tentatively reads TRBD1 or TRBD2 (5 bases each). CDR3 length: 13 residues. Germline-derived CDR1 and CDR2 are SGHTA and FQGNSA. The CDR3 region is CASRRSGANVPTF. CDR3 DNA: TGTGCCAGTCGGAGGTCTGGGGCCAACGTCCCGACTTTC.

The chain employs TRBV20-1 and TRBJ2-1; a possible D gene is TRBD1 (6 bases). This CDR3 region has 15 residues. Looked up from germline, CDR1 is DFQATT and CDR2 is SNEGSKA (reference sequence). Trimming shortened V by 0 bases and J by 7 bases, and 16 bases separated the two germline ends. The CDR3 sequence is CSARESGTSRNEQFF. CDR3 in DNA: TGCAGTGCTAGAGAATCCGGGACATCAAGGAATGAGCAGTTCTTC.

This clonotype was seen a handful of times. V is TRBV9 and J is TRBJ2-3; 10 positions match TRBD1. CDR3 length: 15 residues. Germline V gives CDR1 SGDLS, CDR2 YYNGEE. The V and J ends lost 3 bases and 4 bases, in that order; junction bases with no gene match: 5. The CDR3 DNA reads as TGTGCCAGCAGCGCCCCGGGACAGGGGCCAGATACGCAGTATTTT. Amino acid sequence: CASSAPGQGPDTQYF.

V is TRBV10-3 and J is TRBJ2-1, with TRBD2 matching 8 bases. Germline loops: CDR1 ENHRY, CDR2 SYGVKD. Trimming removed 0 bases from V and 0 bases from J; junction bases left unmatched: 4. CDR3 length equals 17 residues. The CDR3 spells CAISESTGGGSYNEQFF. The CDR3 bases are TGTGCCATCAGTGAGTCGACGGGGGGGGGCTCCTACAATGAGCAGTTCTTC.

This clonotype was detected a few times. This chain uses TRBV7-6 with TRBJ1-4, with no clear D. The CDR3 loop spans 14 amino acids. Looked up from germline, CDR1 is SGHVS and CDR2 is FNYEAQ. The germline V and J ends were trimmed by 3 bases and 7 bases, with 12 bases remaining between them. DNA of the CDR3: TGTGCCAGCAGCTTTCGGTCTCCAGGTGAAAAACTGTTTTTT. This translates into CASSFRSPGEKLFF.

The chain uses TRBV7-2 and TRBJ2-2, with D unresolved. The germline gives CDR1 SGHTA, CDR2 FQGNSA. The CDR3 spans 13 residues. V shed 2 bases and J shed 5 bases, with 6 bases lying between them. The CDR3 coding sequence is TGTGCCAGCAGCTTACGGCGGACCGGGGAGCTGTTTTTT. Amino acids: CASSLRRTGELFF.

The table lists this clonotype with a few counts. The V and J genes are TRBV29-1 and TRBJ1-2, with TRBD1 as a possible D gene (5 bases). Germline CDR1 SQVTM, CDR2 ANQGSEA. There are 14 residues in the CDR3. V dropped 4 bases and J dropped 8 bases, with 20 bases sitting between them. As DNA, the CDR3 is TGCAGCGTTGTCGGGGACCGTTCCTTTATGGGCTACACCTTC. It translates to CSVVGDRSFMGYTF.

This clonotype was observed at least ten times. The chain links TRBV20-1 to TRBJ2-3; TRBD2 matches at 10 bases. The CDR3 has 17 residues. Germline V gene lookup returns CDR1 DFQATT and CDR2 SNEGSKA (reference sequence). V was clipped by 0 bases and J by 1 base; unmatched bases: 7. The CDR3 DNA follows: TGCAGTGCTAGAGATTTTCTCAGCGGGGGGGGCACAGATACGCAGTATTTT. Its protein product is CSARDFLSGGGTDTQYF.

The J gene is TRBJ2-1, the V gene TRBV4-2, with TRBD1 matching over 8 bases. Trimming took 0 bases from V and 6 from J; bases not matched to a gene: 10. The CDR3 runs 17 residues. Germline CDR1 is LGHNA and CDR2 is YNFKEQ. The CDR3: CASSQDGDRGFSNEQFF. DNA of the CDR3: TGTGCCAGCAGCCAAGATGGCGACAGGGGTTTTAGCAATGAGCAGTTCTTC.